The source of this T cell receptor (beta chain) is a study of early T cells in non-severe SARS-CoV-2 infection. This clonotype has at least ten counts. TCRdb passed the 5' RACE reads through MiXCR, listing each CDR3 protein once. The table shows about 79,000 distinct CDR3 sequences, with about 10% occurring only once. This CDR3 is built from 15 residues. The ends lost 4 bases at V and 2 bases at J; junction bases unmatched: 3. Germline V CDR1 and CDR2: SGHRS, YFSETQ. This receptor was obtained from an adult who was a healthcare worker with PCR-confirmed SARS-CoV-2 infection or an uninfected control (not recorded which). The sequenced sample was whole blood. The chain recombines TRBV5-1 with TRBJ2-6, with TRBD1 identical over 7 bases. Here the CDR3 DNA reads TGCGCCAGCAGCCCCCAGGGGGCTGGGGCCAACGTCCTGACTTTC. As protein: CASSPQGAGANVLTF.